The rows below give T cell receptor beta chains drawn from one sample of a study of T-cell reconstitution after alpha-beta-depleted transplantation in children. In TCRdb, the PCR reads were re-called with MiXCR into one record per CDR3 protein. The table includes under 250,000 distinct CDR3 sequences, 17% detected once. Sequencing used PBMCs, mostly from graft donor cells, obtained 360 days after TCRalphabeta/CD19-depleted stem cell transplant. The receptors shown here come from a male patient between 2 and 10 years old who had a stem cell transplant for acute lymphoblastic leukemia, so the T cells may come from the graft donor. CDR3s leave out the opening cysteine and the closing phenylalanine or tryptophan. A D gene is named only where the DNA matches it firmly.

>NA|12|TRBV7-2|TRBJ2-7
ASSLGVGPDEQY
>NA|12|TRBV7-8|TRBJ2-7
ASSLSKGLYEQY
>NA|11|TRBV12-3/TRBV12-4|TRBJ2-5
ASSFGLSETQY
>NA|11|TRBV14|TRBJ2-1
ASSASVHNEQF
>NA|10|TRBV5-6|TRBJ1-1
ASSFMSRDAF
>NA|13|TRBV2|TRBJ2-2
ASSEITANTGELF
>NA|13|TRBV7-9|TRBJ1-1
ASSPRQVPDTEAF
>NA|13|TRBV5-6|TRBJ2-7
ASRYYDRLRGEQY
>NA|11|TRBV29-1|TRBJ1-4
SVVGGGNEKLF
>TRBD1|10|TRBV20-1|TRBJ1-1
SAKGQGMGAF
>TRBD1|12|TRBV7-2|TRBJ2-3
ASRNGQGTDTQY
>NA|13|TRBV25-1|TRBJ2-1
ASRVRGSGYNEQF
>TRBD2|14|TRBV7-6|TRBJ2-3
ASSLGTSGITDTQY
>TRBD2|15|TRBV7-9|TRBJ2-1
ASSSGLAGNINNEQF
>TRBD1|13|TRBV5-1|TRBJ2-7
ASSLSTGTTYEQY
>NA|10|TRBV13|TRBJ2-2
ASSPTTGELF